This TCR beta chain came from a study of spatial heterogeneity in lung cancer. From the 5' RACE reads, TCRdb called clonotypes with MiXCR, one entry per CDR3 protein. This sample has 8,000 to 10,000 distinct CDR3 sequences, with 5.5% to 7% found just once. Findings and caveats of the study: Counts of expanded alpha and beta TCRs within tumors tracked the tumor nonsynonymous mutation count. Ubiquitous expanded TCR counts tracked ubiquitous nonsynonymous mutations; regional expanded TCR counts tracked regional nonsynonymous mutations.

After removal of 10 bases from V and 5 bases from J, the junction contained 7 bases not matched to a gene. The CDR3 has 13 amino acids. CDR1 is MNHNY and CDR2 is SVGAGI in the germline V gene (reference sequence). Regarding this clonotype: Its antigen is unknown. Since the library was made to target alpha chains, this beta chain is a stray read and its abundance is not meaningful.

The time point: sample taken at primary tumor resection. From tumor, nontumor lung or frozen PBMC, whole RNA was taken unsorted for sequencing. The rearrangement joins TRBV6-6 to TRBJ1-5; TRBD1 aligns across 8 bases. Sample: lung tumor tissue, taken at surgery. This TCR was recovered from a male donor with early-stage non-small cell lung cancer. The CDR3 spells CATQGAVDQPQHF. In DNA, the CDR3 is TGTGCCACTCAGGGGGCGGTAGATCAGCCCCAGCATTTT.